These 23 T cell receptor beta chains were all obtained from the same sample, sequenced in a study of cytomegalovirus exposure and HLA in healthy donors. Amplification used 60 Vbeta primers and 13 Jbeta primers. The data were produced by immunoSEQ multiplex PCR, yet TCRdb's version contains in-frame clones alone and is incomplete. The repertoire holds about 190,000 clones, roughly 73% seen once, with approximately 2% in the top ten. Sequencing was performed on PBMCs. Receptor source: a woman aged 25 to 39 in good health and CMV-seropositive.

The V call is TRBV2, the J call TRBJ2-2; 8 nucleotides match TRBD2. The CDR3 is 16 residues long. V lost 6 bases, J lost 1 base, and 7 bases stayed unmatched. Germline assignment: CDR1 SNHLY and CDR2 FYNNEI. The CDR3 bases are TGTGCCAGCAGCTATAGCGGGACTCAGAACACCGGGGAGCTGTTTTTT. This gives the protein CASSYSGTQNTGELFF.

The V and J genes are TRBV6-1 and TRBJ1-5; no definite D call. The CDR3 runs 14 residues. Germline lookup yields CDR1 MNHNS and CDR2 SASEGT. V was pared by 1 base and J by 6 bases, with 10 bases between. The CDR3 region is CASSEGSAGQPQHF. CDR3 nucleotide sequence: TGTGCCAGCAGTGAAGGGTCCGCGGGTCAGCCCCAGCATTTT.

V and J are TRBV4-2 and TRBJ2-2; TRBD2 matches 9 bases. CDR1 and CDR2 (germline): LGHNA, YNFKEQ. Trimming cost V 8 bases and J 0 bases; bases outside gene matches: 7. This CDR3 comprises 16 residues. This CDR3 reads CASGGSSGTNTGELFF. CDR3 nucleotide sequence: TGTGCCAGCGGGGGATCTAGCGGGACGAACACCGGGGAGCTGTTTTTT.

V and J are TRBV29-1 and TRBJ1-2, with TRBD1 as a possible D gene (5 bases). V was trimmed by 7 bases and J by 8 bases, leaving 17 bases between them. This CDR3 contains 12 residues. From germline, CDR1 is SQVTM and CDR2 ANQGSEA. The CDR3 DNA is TGCAGCGGAACTTTAGGGGAGGCCGGCTACACCTTC. It codes for CSGTLGEAGYTF.

This clone was counted once. The CDR3 sequence is CASSLTGGDGYTF. CDR3 nucleotides: TGTGCCAGCAGCTTAACAGGGGGGGATGGCTACACCTTC. This chain links TRBV5-6 with TRBJ1-2; 8 bases fit TRBD1. The V segment lost 2 bases and the J segment 6 bases; nucleotides outside the gene matches: 3. From germline, CDR1 is SGHDT and CDR2 YYEEEE. The length of the CDR3 is 13 residues.

V is TRBV13 and J is TRBJ1-1; D gene uncertain. V gave up 5 bases and J gave up 3 bases, with 13 bases separating them. CDR1 is PRHDT, CDR2 FYEKMQ, per germline (reference sequence). The CDR3 covers 14 residues. The CDR3 bases are TGTGCCAGCAGCCTTAACCCGGGGTACACTGAAGCTTTCTTT. It codes for CASSLNPGYTEAFF.

This clone has more than one count but fewer than ten. This chain's CDR3 is CASTPPGGQPQHF. The CDR3, as DNA: TGTGCCAGCACCCCGCCAGGGGGGCAGCCCCAGCATTTT. The chain has TRBV6-5 and TRBJ1-5; TRBD1 matches at 7 bases. Germline V gives CDR1 MNHEY, CDR2 SVGAGI. There are 13 residues in the CDR3. Trimming removed 7 bases from V and 7 bases from J; junction bases left unmatched: 7.

CDR3 in amino acids: CASSRRPAEYYGYTF. In DNA form, the CDR3 reads TGTGCCAGCAGCAGACGGCCGGCGGAGTACTATGGCTACACCTTC. The chain joins TRBV11-2 to TRBJ1-2; D is unclear. The CDR3 runs to 15 residues. Germline loops: CDR1 SGHAT, CDR2 FQNNGV. The V end lost 5 bases, the J end lost 3 bases, and 16 bases lay between the germline ends.

The V gene is TRBV19, the J gene TRBJ1-1; 7 nucleotides line up with TRBD1. The J segment lost 1 base and the V segment lost 6 bases, leaving 5 bases of the junction unmatched. Germline values: CDR1 LNHDA, CDR2 SQIVND (reference sequence). The CDR3 loop spans 14 amino acids. In DNA form, the CDR3 reads TGTGCCAGTAGCAGGGGGAGCGGGAACACTGAAGCTTTCTTT. The encoded protein is CASSRGSGNTEAFF.

V and J are TRBV7-9 and TRBJ2-7; D is perhaps TRBD2 (6 bases). Trimming removed 3 bases at V and 0 bases at J, with 9 bases between. The CDR3 runs 14 residues. In germline, CDR1 is SEHNR, CDR2 FQNEAQ (reference sequence). The CDR3 loop is CASSLRDASYEQYF. CDR3 DNA sequence: TGTGCCAGCAGCTTGCGGGACGCCTCCTACGAGCAGTACTTC.

This clone came up a few times. CDR3: CASSSLQTGMPNYGYTF. Here the CDR3 DNA reads TGTGCCAGCAGTTCCCTCCAGACGGGTATGCCTAACTATGGCTACACCTTC. This rearrangement joins TRBV28 to TRBJ1-2; D ambiguous. Germline CDR1 MDHEN, CDR2 SYDVKM. V lost 4 bases to trimming and J lost 0 bases, with 18 bases between them. The CDR3 is made up of 17 amino acids.

This clone was picked up one time. The rearrangement links TRBV7-3 to TRBJ2-3; 9 bases line up with TRBD2. The CDR3 covers 15 residues. Germline CDR1 and CDR2: SGHTA and FQGTGA. Trimming took 3 bases from V and 1 from J; bases not matched to a gene: 2. DNA of the CDR3: TGTGCCAGCAGCTTTAGCGGGGGCCGCACAGATACGCAGTATTTT. Its translation is CASSFSGGRTDTQYF.

The chain is built from TRBV7-2 and TRBJ2-5; D possibly corresponds to TRBD2 (7 bases). V was shortened by 0 bases and J by 2 bases, with 28 bases between the two germline ends. This CDR3 contains 21 residues. The germline V gene has CDR1 SGHTA and CDR2 FQGNSA. DNA for the CDR3: TGTGCCAGCAGCTTAGCATTCGGTGGTGCTCCCACAGGGAGGGAACAAGAGACCCAGTACTTC. Its translation: CASSLAFGGAPTGREQETQYF. Drawing the rest from reference TRBV7-2 and TRBJ2-5, the complete variable domain is GAGVSQSPSNKVTEKGKDVELRCDPISGHTALYWYRQSLGQGLEFLIYFQGNSAPDKSGLPSDRFSAERTGGSVSTLTIQRTQQEDSAVYLCASSLAFGGAPTGREQETQYFGPGTRLLVL.

V and J are TRBV5-1 and TRBJ2-7; the match to TRBD2 covers 11 bases. The CDR3 runs to 15 residues. From germline, CDR1 is SGHRS and CDR2 YFSETQ. V dropped 4 bases and J dropped 4; count of bases not matched to a gene: 7. CDR3 sequence (DNA): TGCGCCAGCAGCCTAGTAGCGGGAGGGGGGTACGAGCAGTACTTC. Residues: CASSLVAGGGYEQYF.

The V call is TRBV29-1, the J call TRBJ2-1, with D possibly being TRBD1 (6 bases). Germline CDR1 and CDR2: SQVTM and ANQGSEA. The V end lost 8 bases, the J end lost 0 bases, and 11 bases lay between the germline ends. The CDR3 is made up of 13 amino acids. The CDR3 sequence: CSSRTVSYNEQFF. The DNA for the CDR3 is TGCAGCTCAAGGACAGTCTCCTACAATGAGCAGTTCTTC.

J is TRBJ1-1 and V is TRBV19; possible D gene TRBD1, 5 bases. This CDR3 is 14 amino acids long. Germline CDR1 reads LNHDA; CDR2 reads SQIVND (reference sequence). V lost 3 bases to trimming and J lost 3 bases, with 11 bases between them. The CDR3, as DNA: TGTGCCAGTAGTATTTTGTCGGGGGACACTGAAGCTTTCTTT. Encoded protein: CASSILSGDTEAFF.

Notes on this clone: Germline is not matched at one junction end, which may reflect a read error. This chain uses TRBV11-2 with TRBJ1-2; 7 positions agree with TRBD1. Germline CDR1 and CDR2: SGHAT and FQNNGV. The CDR3 is 13 residues long. As DNA, the CDR3 is TGTGCCAGCAGCCCCGGACAGGTACTCGGCTACACCTTT. Translation: CASSPGQVLGYTF.

V usage is TRBV5-1 and J usage is TRBJ1-1; 7 bases align to TRBD1. V lost 4 bases to trimming and J lost 3 bases; unmatched junction nucleotides: 6. CDR1 is SGHRS and CDR2 is YFSETQ in the germline V gene. The CDR3 sequence is 14 residues long. The CDR3 here is CASSIQGRDTEAFF. CDR3 in DNA: TGCGCCAGCAGCATACAGGGGAGAGACACTGAAGCTTTCTTT.

V and J are TRBV7-9 and TRBJ2-5, with 7 bases lining up with TRBD2. Germline V gives CDR1 SEHNR, CDR2 FQNEAQ (reference sequence). The CDR3 consists of 14 residues. V lost 1 base to trimming and J lost 5 bases; unmatched junction nucleotides: 4. The CDR3 nucleotides are TGTGCCAGCAGCTTAGTACTAGCGAAGGAGACCCAGTACTTC. Amino acid sequence: CASSLVLAKETQYF.

The DNA for the CDR3 is TGTGCCATCGGTCCACCGGGACAGAGTCACAATGGCTACACCTTC. The encoded protein is CAIGPPGQSHNGYTF. This chain uses TRBV10-3 with TRBJ1-2; 7 bases fit TRBD1. This CDR3 has 15 amino acids. Germline CDR1 is ENHRY and CDR2 is SYGVKD. V dropped 8 bases and J dropped 6; count of bases not matched to a gene: 15.

The chain links TRBV29-1 to TRBJ2-5; no clear D gene. Germline V CDR1 and CDR2: SQVTM, ANQGSEA. The CDR3 contains 12 residues. V gave up 4 bases and J gave up 2 bases, with 8 bases separating them. CDR3 region: CSVVVLQETQYF. DNA of the CDR3: TGCAGCGTTGTAGTTCTTCAAGAGACCCAGTACTTC.

V gene TRBV7-2 combines with J gene TRBJ2-7, with 10 bases identical to TRBD2. Germline CDR1 reads SGHTA; CDR2 reads FQGNSA. The ends lost 3 bases at V and 1 base at J; junction bases unmatched: 6. The length of the CDR3 is 16 residues. DNA of the CDR3: TGTGCCAGCAGCTTCAATATAGCGGGAGGTTCCTACGAGCAGTACTTC. This codes for CASSFNIAGGSYEQYF.

The CDR3 nucleotides read TGTGCCAGCAGCTCGACGGGTACGCAGTATTTT. Protein product: CASSSTGTQYF. This chain links TRBV27 with TRBJ2-3; D ambiguous. V was pared by 6 bases and J by 8 bases, with 9 bases between. This CDR3 is 11 amino acids long. Germline values: CDR1 MNHEY, CDR2 SMNVEV (reference sequence).